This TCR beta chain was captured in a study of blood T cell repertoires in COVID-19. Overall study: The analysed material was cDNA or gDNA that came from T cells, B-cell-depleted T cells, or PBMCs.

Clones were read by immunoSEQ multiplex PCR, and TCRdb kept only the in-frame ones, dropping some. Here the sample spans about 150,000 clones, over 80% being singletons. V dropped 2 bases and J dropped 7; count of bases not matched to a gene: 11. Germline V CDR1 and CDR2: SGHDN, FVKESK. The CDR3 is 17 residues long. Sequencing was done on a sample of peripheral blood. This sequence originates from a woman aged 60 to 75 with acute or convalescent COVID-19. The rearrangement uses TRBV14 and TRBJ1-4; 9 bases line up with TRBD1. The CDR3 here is CASSQLPQGAVGEKLFF. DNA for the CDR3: TGTGCCAGCAGCCAACTTCCACAGGGGGCAGTGGGTGAAAAACTGTTTTTT. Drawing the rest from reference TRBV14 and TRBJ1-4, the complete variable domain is EAGVTQFPSHSVIEKGQTVTLRCDPISGHDNLYWYRRVMGKEIKFLLHFVKESKQDESGMPNNRFLAERTGGTYSTLKVQPAELEDSGVYFCASSQLPQGAVGEKLFFGSGTQLSVL.